Listed below are T cell receptor beta chains from one sample, sequenced in a study of cytomegalovirus exposure and HLA in healthy donors. Only in-frame clones appear in the TCRdb table, and some are missing; sequencing was by immunoSEQ multiplex PCR. The table shows approximately 88,000 clones, with around 81% occurring only once. Sequenced: PBMCs. These receptors all come from a man younger than 35 in good health and CMV-seronegative. The CDR3 runs from the conserved cysteine through the conserved F or W. D genes are given only for firm matches. For some rows the clone size is stated as once, few or many, or as a class when expanded; others skip it.

NA	NA	TRBJ2-1	TRBV7-8	13	CASSVGPGNEQFF	TGTGCCAGCAGCGTGGGGCCCGGGAATGAGCAGTTCTTC
TRBD1	NA	TRBJ2-7	TRBV5-6	12	CASNLDREQQYF	TGTGCCAGCAACTTGGACAGGGAGCAGCAGTACTTC
NA	NA	TRBJ1-2	TRBV7-8	15	CASSLASAGNYGYTF	TGTGCCAGCAGCTTAGCATCTGCAGGAAACTATGGCTACACCTTC
NA	NA	TRBJ1-1	TRBV5-6	16	CASSLRGRGSGTEAFF	TGTGCCAGCAGCTTGAGGGGAAGGGGTTCGGGCACTGAAGCTTTCTTT
TRBD2	NA	TRBJ2-5	TRBV7-9	16	CASSIVLAGARETQYF	TGTGCCAGCAGCATAGTCCTAGCGGGGGCCCGGGAGACCCAGTACTTC
NA	NA	TRBJ1-1	TRBV18	13	CASSYGGSSEAFF	TGTGCCAGCTCGTACGGGGGTTCTTCAGAAGCTTTCTTT
TRBD1	once	TRBJ1-2	TRBV4-1	17	CASSQEGTGGSNYGYTF	TGCGCCAGCAGCCAAGAAGGGACAGGGGGTTCTAACTATGGCTACACCTTC
TRBD1	once	TRBJ2-7	TRBV2	12	CARRDSTGEQYF	TGTGCCCGCCGGGACAGTACGGGCGAGCAGTACTTC
TRBD1	NA	TRBJ1-2	TRBV9	16	CASSVESEGAVDGYTF	TGTGCCAGCAGCGTAGAATCAGAGGGGGCGGTGGATGGCTACACCTTC
NA	NA	TRBJ1-5	TRBV19	17	CASSVTHMDSSNQPQHF	TGTGCCAGTAGTGTGACACACATGGACAGTAGCAATCAGCCCCAGCATTTT
NA	NA	TRBJ2-3	TRBV7-9	14	CSSSSFGLADTQYF	TGTTCCAGCAGCTCCTTTGGCCTGGCAGATACGCAGTATTTT
TRBD1	NA	TRBJ2-6	TRBV5-6	17	CASSLRARGPGANVLTF	TGTGCCAGCAGCTTGAGGGCCAGGGGGCCTGGGGCCAACGTCCTGACTTTC
NA	NA	TRBJ1-2	TRBV19	17	CASTLGPRGSPNYGYTF	TGTGCCAGTACCCTGGGGCCAAGGGGATCCCCTAACTATGGCTACACCTTC
NA	NA	TRBJ1-2	TRBV6-5	16	CASSYSLSISNYGYTF	TGTGCCAGCAGTTACTCCCTAAGCATATCTAACTATGGCTACACCTTC
TRBD2	NA	TRBJ2-3	TRBV7-9	15	CASSAIGLVPDTQYF	TGTGCCAGCAGCGCTATAGGACTAGTTCCAGATACGCAGTATTTT
TRBD1	NA	TRBJ1-2	TRBV7-9	17	CASSLAMRDRLNYGYTF	TGTGCCAGCAGCTTAGCAATGCGGGACAGGCTTAACTATGGCTACACCTTC
NA	NA	TRBJ2-1	TRBV14	16	CASSQDSTSTGNEQFF	TGTGCCAGCAGCCAAGATTCAACTTCCACGGGCAATGAGCAGTTCTTC
TRBD2	NA	TRBJ2-5	TRBV19	16	CASSISAGGPWGTQYF	TGTGCCAGTAGTATTTCAGCGGGGGGCCCCTGGGGGACCCAGTACTTC
NA	few	TRBJ1-1	TRBV19	14	CASSSAYGFPEAFF	TGTGCCAGTAGTTCGGCATACGGGTTCCCTGAAGCTTTCTTT
NA	NA	TRBJ2-7	TRBV5-8	13	CASSLEDSYEQYF	TGTGCCAGCAGCCTAGAGGACAGCTACGAGCAGTACTTC
NA	once	TRBJ2-3	TRBV9	14	CASSVVVSTDTQYF	TGTGCCAGCAGCGTAGTCGTCAGCACAGATACGCAGTATTTT
TRBD1	NA	TRBJ1-1	TRBV7-2	14	CASSRDRSNTEAFF	TGTGCCAGCAGCCGGGACAGGTCTAACACTGAAGCTTTCTTT
TRBD1	NA	TRBJ2-7	TRBV4-1	17	CASSQDPGQGVTYEQYF	TGCGCCAGCAGCCAAGATCCGGGACAGGGGGTCACCTACGAGCAGTACTTC